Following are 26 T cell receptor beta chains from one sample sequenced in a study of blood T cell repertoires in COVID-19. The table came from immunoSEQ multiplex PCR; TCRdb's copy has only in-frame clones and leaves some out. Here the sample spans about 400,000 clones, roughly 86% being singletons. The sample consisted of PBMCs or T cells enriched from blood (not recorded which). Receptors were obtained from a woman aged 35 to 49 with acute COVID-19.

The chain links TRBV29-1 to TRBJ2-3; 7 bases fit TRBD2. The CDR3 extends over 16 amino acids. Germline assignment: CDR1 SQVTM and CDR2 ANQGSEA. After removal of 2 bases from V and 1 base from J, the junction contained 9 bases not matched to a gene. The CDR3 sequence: CSVEIPDAGGTDTQYF. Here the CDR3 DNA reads TGCAGCGTTGAAATCCCGGACGCGGGAGGCACAGATACGCAGTATTTT.

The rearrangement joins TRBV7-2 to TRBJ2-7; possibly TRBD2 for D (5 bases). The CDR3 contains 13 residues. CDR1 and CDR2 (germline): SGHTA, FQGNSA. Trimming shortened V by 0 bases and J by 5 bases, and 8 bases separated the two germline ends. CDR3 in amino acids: CASSLAPGNEQYF. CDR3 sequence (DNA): TGTGCCAGCAGCTTAGCACCCGGGAACGAGCAGTACTTC. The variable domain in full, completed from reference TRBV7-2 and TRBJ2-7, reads GAGVSQSPSNKVTEKGKDVELRCDPISGHTALYWYRQSLGQGLEFLIYFQGNSAPDKSGLPSDRFSAERTGGSVSTLTIQRTQQEDSAVYLCASSLAPGNEQYFGPGTRLTVT.

The CDR3: CASSQDRAAGYTF. In DNA, the CDR3 is TGCGCCAGCAGCCAAGATCGGGCGGCGGGGTACACCTTC. The gene calls are TRBV4-1 and TRBJ1-2, with no clear D. This CDR3 region has 13 residues. Germline CDR1 is MGHRA and CDR2 is YSYEKL. The V end was cut by 0 bases, the J end by 11 bases, with 13 bases between.

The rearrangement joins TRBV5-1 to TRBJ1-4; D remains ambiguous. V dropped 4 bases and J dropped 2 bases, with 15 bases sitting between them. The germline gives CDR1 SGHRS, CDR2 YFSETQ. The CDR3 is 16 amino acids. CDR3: CASSPGGSGTNEKLFF. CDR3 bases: TGCGCCAGCAGCCCCGGAGGGTCAGGTACTAATGAAAAACTGTTTTTT.

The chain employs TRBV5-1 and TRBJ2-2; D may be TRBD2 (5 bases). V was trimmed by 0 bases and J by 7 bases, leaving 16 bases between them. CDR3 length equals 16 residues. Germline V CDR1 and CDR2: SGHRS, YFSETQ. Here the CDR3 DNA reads TGCGCCAGCAGCTTGGAGAGGACCGGAGGCGGCGGGGAGCTGTTTTTT. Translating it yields CASSLERTGGGGELFF.

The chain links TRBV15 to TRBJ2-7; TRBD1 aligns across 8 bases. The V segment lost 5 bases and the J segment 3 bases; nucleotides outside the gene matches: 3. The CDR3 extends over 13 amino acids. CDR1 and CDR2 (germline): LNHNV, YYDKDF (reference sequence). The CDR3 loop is CATSLGQGYEQYF. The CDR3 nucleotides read TGTGCCACCAGCTTAGGACAGGGCTACGAGCAGTACTTC.

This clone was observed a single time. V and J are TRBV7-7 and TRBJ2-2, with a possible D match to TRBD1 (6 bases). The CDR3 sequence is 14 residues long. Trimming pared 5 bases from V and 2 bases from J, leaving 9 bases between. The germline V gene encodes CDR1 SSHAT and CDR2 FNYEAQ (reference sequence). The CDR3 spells CASSRTANTGELFF. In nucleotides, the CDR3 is TGTGCCAGCAGCCGGACAGCTAACACCGGGGAGCTGTTTTTT.

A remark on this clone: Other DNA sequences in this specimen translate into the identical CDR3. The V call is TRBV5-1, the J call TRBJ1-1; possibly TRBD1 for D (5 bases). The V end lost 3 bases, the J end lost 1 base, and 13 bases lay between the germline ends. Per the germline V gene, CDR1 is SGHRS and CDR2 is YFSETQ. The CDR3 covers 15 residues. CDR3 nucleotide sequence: TGCGCCAGCAGCTCTGGTGGGCAGGGGAACACTGAAGCTTTCTTT. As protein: CASSSGGQGNTEAFF.

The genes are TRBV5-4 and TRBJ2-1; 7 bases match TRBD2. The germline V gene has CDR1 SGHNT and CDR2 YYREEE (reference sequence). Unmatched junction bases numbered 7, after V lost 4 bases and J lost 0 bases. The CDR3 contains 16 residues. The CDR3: CASSATLAGSYNEQFF. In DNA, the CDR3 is TGTGCCAGCAGCGCGACCTTAGCGGGCTCCTACAATGAGCAGTTCTTC.

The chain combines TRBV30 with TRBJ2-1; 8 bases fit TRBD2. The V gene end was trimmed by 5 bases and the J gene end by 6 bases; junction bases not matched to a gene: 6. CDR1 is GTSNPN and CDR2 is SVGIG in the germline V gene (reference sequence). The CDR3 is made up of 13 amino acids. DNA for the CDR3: TGTGCCTGGTGCAACGGGGGGGCCAATGAGCAGTTCTTC. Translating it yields CAWCNGGANEQFF.

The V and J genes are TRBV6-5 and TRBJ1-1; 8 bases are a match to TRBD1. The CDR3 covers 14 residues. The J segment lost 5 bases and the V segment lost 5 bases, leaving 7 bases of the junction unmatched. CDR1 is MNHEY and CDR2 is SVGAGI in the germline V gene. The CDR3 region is CASSPDREQTEAFF. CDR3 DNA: TGTGCCAGCAGTCCGGACAGGGAGCAGACTGAAGCTTTCTTT.

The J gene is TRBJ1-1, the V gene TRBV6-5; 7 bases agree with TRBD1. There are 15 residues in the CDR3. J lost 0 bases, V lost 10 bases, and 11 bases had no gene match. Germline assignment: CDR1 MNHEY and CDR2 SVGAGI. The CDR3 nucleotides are TGTGCCACCCACAGGGGTCCGATCATGAACACTGAAGCTTTCTTT. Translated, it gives CATHRGPIMNTEAFF.

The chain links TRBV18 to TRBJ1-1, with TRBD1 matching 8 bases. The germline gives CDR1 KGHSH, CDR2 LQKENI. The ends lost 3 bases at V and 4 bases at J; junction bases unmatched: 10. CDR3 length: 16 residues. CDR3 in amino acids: CASSPGLDRVSTEAFF. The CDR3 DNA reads TGTGCCAGCTCACCCGGCTTGGACAGGGTTAGCACTGAAGCTTTCTTT.

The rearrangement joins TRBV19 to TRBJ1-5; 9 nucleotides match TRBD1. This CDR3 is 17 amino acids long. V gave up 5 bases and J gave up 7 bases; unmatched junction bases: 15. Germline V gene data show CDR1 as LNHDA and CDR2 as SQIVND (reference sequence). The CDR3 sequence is CASSGTGIRGNNQPQHF. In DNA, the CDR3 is TGTGCCAGTAGTGGGACAGGGATACGGGGAAATAACCAGCCCCAGCATTTT.

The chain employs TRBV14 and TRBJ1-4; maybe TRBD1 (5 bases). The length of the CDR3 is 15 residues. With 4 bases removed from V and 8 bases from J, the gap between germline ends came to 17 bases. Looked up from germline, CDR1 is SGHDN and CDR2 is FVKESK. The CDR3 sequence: CASSPLGQSREKLFF. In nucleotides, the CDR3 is TGTGCCAGCAGCCCTCTGGGGCAATCGAGGGAAAAACTGTTTTTT.

CDR3 sequence reads: CARGLAGSSYNEQFF. CDR3 sequence (DNA): TGTGCTCGGGGACTAGCGGGGAGCTCCTACAATGAGCAGTTCTTC. The chain carries TRBV30 and TRBJ2-1; the match to TRBD2 covers 13 bases. This CDR3 has 15 residues. CDR1 is GTSNPN and CDR2 is SVGIG in the germline V gene (reference sequence).

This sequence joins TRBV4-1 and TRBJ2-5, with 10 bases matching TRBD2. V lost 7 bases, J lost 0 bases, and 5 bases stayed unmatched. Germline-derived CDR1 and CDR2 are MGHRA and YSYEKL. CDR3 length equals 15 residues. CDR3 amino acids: CASTPSGGDQETQYF. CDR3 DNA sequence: TGCGCCAGCACCCCTAGCGGGGGAGACCAAGAGACCCAGTACTTC.

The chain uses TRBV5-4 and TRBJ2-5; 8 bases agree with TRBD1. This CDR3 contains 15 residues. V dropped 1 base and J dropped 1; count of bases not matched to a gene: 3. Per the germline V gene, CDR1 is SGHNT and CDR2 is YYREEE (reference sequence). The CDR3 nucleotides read TGTGCCAGCAGCTTGACACAGGGGGGCCAAGAGACCCAGTACTTC. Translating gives CASSLTQGGQETQYF.

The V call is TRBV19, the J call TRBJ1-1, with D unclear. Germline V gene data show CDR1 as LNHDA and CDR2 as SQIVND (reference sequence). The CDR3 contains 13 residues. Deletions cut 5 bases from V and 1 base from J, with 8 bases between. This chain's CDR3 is CASSGRENTEAFF. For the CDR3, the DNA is TGTGCCAGTAGTGGGCGAGAGAACACTGAAGCTTTCTTT. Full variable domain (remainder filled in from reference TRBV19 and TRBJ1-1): DGGITQSPKYLFRKEGQNVTLSCEQNLNHDAMYWYRQDPGQGLRLIYYSQIVNDFQKGDIAEGYSVSREKKESFPLTVTSAQKNPTAFYLCASSGRENTEAFFGQGTRLTVV.

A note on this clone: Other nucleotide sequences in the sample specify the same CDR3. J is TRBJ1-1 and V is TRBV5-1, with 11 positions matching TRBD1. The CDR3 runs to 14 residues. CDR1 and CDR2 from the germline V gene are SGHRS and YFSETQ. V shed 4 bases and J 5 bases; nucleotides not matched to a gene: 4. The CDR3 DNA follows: TGCGCCAGCAGCGGGACAGGGGGATCTACTGAAGCTTTCTTT. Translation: CASSGTGGSTEAFF. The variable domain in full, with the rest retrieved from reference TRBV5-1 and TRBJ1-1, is KAGVTQTPRYLIKTRGQQVTLSCSPISGHRSVSWYQQTPGQGLQFLFEYFSETQRNKGNFPGRFSGRQFSNSRSEMNVSTLELGDSALYLCASSGTGGSTEAFFGQGTRLTVV.

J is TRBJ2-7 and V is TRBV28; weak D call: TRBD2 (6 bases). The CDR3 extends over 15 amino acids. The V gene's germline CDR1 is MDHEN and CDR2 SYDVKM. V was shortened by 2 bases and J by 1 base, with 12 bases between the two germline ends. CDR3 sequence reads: CASSLGGSGSYEQYF. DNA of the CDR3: TGTGCCAGCAGTTTAGGAGGGTCGGGATCCTACGAGCAGTACTTC.

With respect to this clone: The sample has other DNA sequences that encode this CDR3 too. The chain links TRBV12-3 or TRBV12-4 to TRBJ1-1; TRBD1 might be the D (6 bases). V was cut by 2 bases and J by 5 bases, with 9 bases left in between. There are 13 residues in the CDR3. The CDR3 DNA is TGTGCCAGCAGTTTACGGCAGGGGACTGAAGCTTTCTTT. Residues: CASSLRQGTEAFF.

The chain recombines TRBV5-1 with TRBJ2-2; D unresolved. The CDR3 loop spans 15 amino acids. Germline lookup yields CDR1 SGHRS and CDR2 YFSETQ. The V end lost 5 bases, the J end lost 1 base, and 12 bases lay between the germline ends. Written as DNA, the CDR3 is TGCGCCAGCAGTACCGAACCGGTGAACACCGGGGAGCTGTTTTTT. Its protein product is CASSTEPVNTGELFF.

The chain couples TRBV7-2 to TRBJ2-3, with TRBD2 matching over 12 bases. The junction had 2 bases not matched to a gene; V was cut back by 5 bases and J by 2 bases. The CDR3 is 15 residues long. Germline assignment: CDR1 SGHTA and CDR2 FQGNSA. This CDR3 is CASSTSGGTTDTQYF. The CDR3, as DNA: TGTGCCAGCAGCACTAGCGGGGGGACCACAGATACGCAGTATTTT.

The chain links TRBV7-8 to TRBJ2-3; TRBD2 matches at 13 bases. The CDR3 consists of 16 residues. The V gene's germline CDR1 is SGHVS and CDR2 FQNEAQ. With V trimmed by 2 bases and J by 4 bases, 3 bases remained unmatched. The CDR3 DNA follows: TGTGCCAGCAGCTTAACTAGCGGGGGGGTCCCAGATACGCAGTATTTT. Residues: CASSLTSGGVPDTQYF.

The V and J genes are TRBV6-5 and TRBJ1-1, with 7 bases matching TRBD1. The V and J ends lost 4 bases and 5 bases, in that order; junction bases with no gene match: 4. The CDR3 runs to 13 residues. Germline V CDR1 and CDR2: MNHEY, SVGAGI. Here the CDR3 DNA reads TGTGCCAGCAGTTTCACAGGGGTGACTGAAGCTTTCTTT. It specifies CASSFTGVTEAFF.